This T cell receptor beta chain is drawn from a study of CD8 T cells in ankylosing spondylitis. TCRdb redid the calling of the 5' RACE reads with MiXCR, one entry per CDR3 protein. The sample yields fewer than 750,000 distinct CDR3 sequences, around 17% seen once. Turning to this clonotype: Its antigen remains unknown.

Study-wide findings and caveats: Seemingly characteristic of ankylosing spondylitis blood was a TCR beta motif consisting of eight highly homologous variants.

The CDR3 has 16 amino acids. V was clipped by 7 bases and J by 5 bases; unmatched bases: 15. In germline, CDR1 is SGHTA, CDR2 FQGNSA. The chain joins TRBV7-2 to TRBJ2-3; 7 bases line up with TRBD2. Sequences were obtained from blood, either unsorted or a sorted T cell fraction (not recorded which). The sequence came from a male donor with ankylosing spondylitis. The CDR3 nucleotides are TGTGCCAGCATCGTTCAGAGGGAGGGCGGTGAAGATACGCAGTATTTT. Its protein is CASIVQREGGEDTQYF. The full variable domain, rest sourced from reference TRBV7-2 and TRBJ2-3, is GAGVSQSPSNKVTEKGKDVELRCDPISGHTALYWYRQSLGQGLEFLIYFQGNSAPDKSGLPSDRFSAERTGGSVSTLTIQRTQQEDSAVYLCASIVQREGGEDTQYFGPGTRLTVL.